This T cell receptor (beta chain) emerged from a study of identical twins. Study observations and caveats: Models underestimated TCR alpha sharing (out-of-frame) in monozygotic twins. Abundant beta clonotypes from cord blood had fewer insertions, unlike memory repertoires, which showed none.

Germline values: CDR1 DFQATT, CDR2 SNEGSKA (reference sequence). The CDR3 covers 13 residues. V lost 5 bases and J lost 3; bases outside the gene matches: 2. Remarks on this clonotype: The antigen is unknown.

A universal primer site was created by template switching, with the cDNA bearing unique molecular identifiers. MiXCR, applied by TCRdb to the 5' RACE reads, yields one record per CDR3 protein. The table records 1.5 million or so distinct CDR3 sequences, under 35% of them present only once. The chain has TRBV20-1 and TRBJ2-3; 10 positions agree with TRBD1. The receptor comes from a newborn girl in good health. The sample comprised cord blood. The CDR3 DNA reads as TGCAGTGCTGGGGGACAGGGGACAGATACGCAGTATTTT. Translating it yields CSAGGQGTDTQYF.